This TCR beta chain emerged from a study of CD8 T cells in ankylosing spondylitis. Study results and limitations: Ankylosing spondylitis blood appeared to be characterized by a TCR beta motif of roughly eight highly homologous variants. Reports say disease-linked clones showed up significantly more in matched ankylosing spondylitis synovial fluid.

This clonotype was picked up a small number of times. Its antigen is undetermined. Quantitative 5'-RACE with molecular barcodes generated TCR beta libraries. TCRdb recomputed calls from the 5' RACE reads with MiXCR, one row per CDR3 protein. Found here are hundreds of thousands of distinct CDR3 sequences, approximately 17% of them singletons; the top ten hold 0.85% to 1.3%. The CDR3 spans 13 residues. V was cut by 5 bases and J by 9 bases, with 15 bases left in between. From germline, CDR1 is SGHTA and CDR2 FQGNSA. The sequenced sample consisted of blood, either unsorted or a sorted T cell fraction (not recorded which). This chain joins TRBV7-2 and TRBJ2-3; a possible D gene is TRBD1 (6 bases). This sequence was found in a male donor with ankylosing spondylitis. The CDR3 coding sequence is TGTGCCAGCAGCCCCCGAACAGGGCTCACGCAGTATTTT. Translating it yields CASSPRTGLTQYF.